This is a list of T cell receptor beta chains from one sample in a study of blood T cell repertoires in COVID-19. Clones were read by immunoSEQ multiplex PCR, and TCRdb kept only the in-frame ones, dropping some. The table has some 40,000 clones, approximately 88% seen once; the top ten hold about a tenth. The sequenced sample was peripheral blood. These TCRs come from a human donor in a cohort sampled during active COVID-19. CDR3s include the opening cysteine and the closing phenylalanine or tryptophan. A D gene is named only where the DNA matches it firmly. A row's size may be missing; if present it is once, few, many or a size class.

clone size	V gene	D gene	CDR3 length	J gene	CDR3 DNA	CDR3 protein
NA	TRBV6-5	NA	13	TRBJ1-3	TGTGCCAGCCTACGGGGGGCTGGAAACACCATATATTTT	CASLRGAGNTIYF
NA	TRBV21-1	NA	17	TRBJ2-1	TGTGCCAGCAGCAAGGGCGGGCGCCCGAGCTCCTACAATGAGCAGTTCTTC	CASSKGGRPSSYNEQFF
NA	TRBV6-5	TRBD2	13	TRBJ2-7	TGTGCCAGCAAATTAACTAGCGGAGACGAGCAGTACTTC	CASKLTSGDEQYF
NA	TRBV30	NA	13	TRBJ1-1	TGTGCCTGGAGTGTACGTCCCCCCGAGGGAGCTTTCTTT	CAWSVRPPEGAFF
few	TRBV7-9	TRBD2	18	TRBJ2-1	TGTGCCAGCAGCTTATGGGAGCGGGGGGGATCCACCTACAATGAGCAGTTCTTC	CASSLWERGGSTYNEQFF
NA	TRBV5-1	TRBD1	15	TRBJ2-2	TGCGCCAGCAGCTTGGGGGACAGAAACACCGGGGAGCTGTTTTTT	CASSLGDRNTGELFF
NA	TRBV6-5	NA	15	TRBJ2-1	TGTGCCAGCAGTCCCATTCGGGGGAAGGTCAATGAGCAGTTCTTC	CASSPIRGKVNEQFF
NA	TRBV19	NA	15	TRBJ2-7	TGTGCCAGTAGTATGGCGGGTTCCGGCTCCTACGAGCAGTACTTC	CASSMAGSGSYEQYF
NA	TRBV5-8	TRBD1	15	TRBJ1-5	TGTGCCAGCAGCTTGGGACAGGGGGTAGGTCAGCCCCAGCATTTT	CASSLGQGVGQPQHF
NA	TRBV27	NA	16	TRBJ2-2	TGTGCCAGCAGTTTAGGGGTAGCGGCAAACACCGGGGAGCTGTTTTTT	CASSLGVAANTGELFF
NA	TRBV5-4	NA	14	TRBJ1-2	TGTGCCAGCAGTTTCCTCCGGGACACGATTGGGGCCACCTTC	CASSFLRDTIGATF
NA	TRBV5-1	TRBD1	15	TRBJ2-1	TGCGCCAGCAGCTTGCGGACAGGTTCCTACAATGAGCAGTTCTTC	CASSLRTGSYNEQFF
NA	TRBV6-5	NA	16	TRBJ1-3	TGTGCCAGCAGTTACTCGAAGCGGGGGACTGGAAACACCATATATTTT	CASSYSKRGTGNTIYF
few	TRBV7-2	NA	12	TRBJ2-3	TGTGCCAGCAGCTCCCTTCCAGATACGCAGTATTTT	CASSSLPDTQYF
NA	TRBV3-1/TRBV3-2	NA	17	TRBJ1-1	TGTGCCAGCAGCCAACGGGGGGCGCTCTCTTTTAACACTGAAGCTTTCTTT	CASSQRGALSFNTEAFF
once	TRBV6-1	NA	13	TRBJ2-1	TGTGCCAGCAGTGAAGTAAGGGGAAATGAGCAGTTCTTC	CASSEVRGNEQFF
few	TRBV10-1	TRBD1	14	TRBJ2-5	TGCGCCAGCAGTCCATACAGGGGCCAAGAGACCCAGTACTTC	CASSPYRGQETQYF
few	TRBV19	TRBD1	14	TRBJ1-2	TGTGCCAGTAGTATACCCACAGGGGAGTATGGCTACACCTTC	CASSIPTGEYGYTF
NA	TRBV29-1	NA	12	TRBJ1-4	TGCAGCGTTGGGCCCTCGTATGAAAAACTGTTTTTT	CSVGPSYEKLFF
NA	TRBV7-2	NA	16	TRBJ2-1	TGTGCCAGCAGCTTATTTGTGGGGGGACCGTCGGGTGAGCAGTTCTTC	CASSLFVGGPSGEQFF
NA	TRBV2	NA	13	TRBJ2-7	TGTGCCAGCACCCTCGGACAGATCTACGAGCAGTACTTC	CASTLGQIYEQYF
NA	TRBV29-1	NA	16	TRBJ1-3	TGCAGCGTTGTTTCCGGCGGTACGAGCTCTGGAAACACCATATATTTT	CSVVSGGTSSGNTIYF
NA	TRBV18	TRBD1	15	TRBJ1-2	TGTGCCAGCTCCCCTGCACAGGGGGACCCATATGGCTACACCTTC	CASSPAQGDPYGYTF
NA	TRBV7-9	NA	15	TRBJ2-6	TGTGCCAGCAGCTTAGATCACTCTGGGGCCAACGTCCTGACTTTC	CASSLDHSGANVLTF
NA	TRBV10-3	NA	15	TRBJ2-7	TGTGCCATCAGTGAGGCCGAGGCGGGATCCTACGAGCAGTACTTC	CAISEAEAGSYEQYF
NA	TRBV6-1	NA	13	TRBJ1-1	TGTGCCAGCAGTGAAGCCAGCAGGGGTAAAGCTTTCTTT	CASSEASRGKAFF
NA	TRBV30	TRBD1	14	TRBJ2-1	TGTGCCTGGAACCCCGGGACAGGGGCCAATGAGCAGTTCTTC	CAWNPGTGANEQFF
NA	TRBV19	NA	15	TRBJ1-5	TGTGCCAGTAGTATGGGCCGGATAGGCAATCAGCCCCAGCATTTT	CASSMGRIGNQPQHF
NA	TRBV19	NA	12	TRBJ1-5	TGTGCCAGTAGTATCGGTAGAGTGCCCCAGCATTTT	CASSIGRVPQHF
NA	TRBV6-6	NA	16	TRBJ1-5	TGTGCCAGCAGTTACCCGGGAGGGCCCGGCAATCAGCCCCAGCATTTT	CASSYPGGPGNQPQHF
NA	TRBV5-4	NA	17	TRBJ2-3	TGTGCCAGCAGCTCCAAAACACTAGCTTCAAGCACAGATACGCAGTATTTT	CASSSKTLASSTDTQYF
NA	TRBV29-1	NA	14	TRBJ2-3	TGCAGCGTTTCCGACTCCTTTGGCACAGATACGCAGTATTTT	CSVSDSFGTDTQYF
few	TRBV4-1	NA	14	TRBJ2-5	TGCGCCAGCAGCCACCGCCGACTAGAAGAGACCCAGTACTTC	CASSHRRLEETQYF
NA	TRBV7-9	NA	12	TRBJ1-5	TGTGCCAGCAGCGCGGCCGGTCAGCCCCAGCATTTT	CASSAAGQPQHF
NA	TRBV4-3	NA	14	TRBJ1-2	TGCGCCAGCAGCCAAGATTGGGGGCTTGGGGGCTACACCTTC	CASSQDWGLGGYTF
NA	TRBV5-4	TRBD1	13	TRBJ1-1	TGTGCCAGCAGCTTGGCGGGGACAGGTGAAGCTTTCTTT	CASSLAGTGEAFF
once	TRBV5-4	TRBD2	14	TRBJ2-7	TGTGCCAGCAGCACTAGCGGGGGGGTGTACGAGCAGTACTTC	CASSTSGGVYEQYF
NA	TRBV19	NA	15	TRBJ2-7	TGTGCCAGTAGTATAGACAGGGGAATCTCCTACGAGCAGTACTTC	CASSIDRGISYEQYF
NA	TRBV6-5	NA	13	TRBJ2-1	TGTGCCAGCAGTTACACCCCTAGCAATGAGCAGTTCTTC	CASSYTPSNEQFF
NA	TRBV27	TRBD1	12	TRBJ1-2	TGTGCCAGCAGTGCCAGGGGGCATGGCTACACCTTC	CASSARGHGYTF